Presented here are 2 T cell receptor beta chains from one specimen sequenced in a study of shared clonotypes between healthy human individuals. Sequencing used immunoSEQ multiplex PCR; TCRdb keeps in-frame clones, though not all of them. The table lists about 1.1 million clones, approximately 77% of them singletons, with almost 0.9% in the top ten. Sequencing input: memory CD4+ T cells from PBMCs. The subset was: CD45RA-negative fraction. Receptors originate from a man between 18 and 35 years old in good health. Some clones in this sample may be carry-over from other donors' samples.

The chain couples TRBV5-3 to TRBJ2-2, with 10 bases lining up with TRBD1. TRBV5-3 is treated as an ORF (open reading frame) with a function not yet certain. This CDR3 spans 18 amino acids. V lost 3 bases, J lost 9 bases, and 17 bases stayed unmatched. As DNA, the CDR3 is TGTGCCAGAAGCTCAAACGACCGGGACAGGGGTTTGCCGAGGGAGCTGTTTTTT. This encodes CARSSNDRDRGLPRELFF.

The table lists this clone with a few counts. This rearrangement joins TRBV27 to TRBJ1-1; 7 bases agree with TRBD1. The CDR3 sequence is 13 residues long. Germline CDR1 is MNHEY and CDR2 is SMNVEV (reference sequence). J lost 1 base, V lost 8 bases, and 4 bases had no gene match. DNA for the CDR3: TGTGCCAGCCAAGACAGGGCGAACACTGAAGCTTTCTTT. Translation: CASQDRANTEAFF.